This T cell receptor beta chain is drawn from a study of blood T cell repertoires in COVID-19. Study-level information: Nucleic acid was either cDNA or gDNA, and it came from T cells, B-cell-depleted T cells, or PBMCs.

Enrollees, about 18 to 89 years old, lived in about two dozen US areas. The repertoire was sequenced with immunoSEQ multiplex PCR; TCRdb's copy has only in-frame clones and lacks some. The table shows about 370,000 clones, with roughly nine tenths occurring only once. The CDR3 consists of 15 residues. CDR1 is MNHEY and CDR2 is SVGAGI in the germline V gene. Trimming left V 5 bases short and J 3 bases short, with 16 bases between. The chain is built from TRBV6-5 and TRBJ1-2; tentatively, D is TRBD1 (5 bases). Input material: PBMCs or T cells enriched from blood (not recorded which). The sequence derives from a man younger than 30 who had recovered from COVID-19. The CDR3 region has the DNA TGTGCCAGCAGTCCTGCAGCGGCGGGGGACTATGGCTACACCTTC. Its translation is CASSPAAAGDYGYTF.